The present entry profiles one TCR beta chain with its context. Antigen specificity is unknown. A second PCR of 7 to 11 cycles used a sample-barcoded 5' primer and a J-beta primer mix. Each CDR3 protein is one row after TCRdb ran MiXCR on the 5' RACE reads. Of 800,000 or so distinct CDR3 sequences listed, roughly 25% were seen once; the top ten hold under 4%. This sample is drawn from a study of blood T cells in healthy people across ages. Study-level results: Older age went with lower TCR beta diversity per million T cells, in a roughly linear way.

The CDR3 extends over 15 amino acids. The germline V gene encodes CDR1 MDHEN and CDR2 SYDVKM. Trimming pared 6 bases from V and 4 bases from J, leaving 18 bases between. The same sample was also used in a study of T cells of mothers and their children. That work contributes: The yield was over 8.5 million TCR beta CDR3 reads from each mother and a few million from each child. Slightly higher but non-significant overlap marked related mother-child pairs versus unrelated pairs. No T cell clones of persistent microchimeric origin were detected.

This rearrangement joins TRBV28 to TRBJ1-2, with D possibly being TRBD1 (6 bases). This clonotype was obtained from a boy between 5 and 17 years old in good health. What was sequenced was blood. CDR3 in amino acids: CASSLSQQGGYGYTF. The CDR3 DNA sequence: TGTGCCAGCAGCCTTTCCCAACAGGGAGGCTATGGCTACACCTTC.